These T cell receptor beta chains were read from a single sample in a study of T-cell reconstitution after alpha-beta-depleted transplantation in children. TCRdb recomputed calls from the PCR reads with MiXCR, one row per CDR3 protein. The repertoire holds some 240,000 distinct CDR3 sequences, 9% to 10% seen once, with 5.1% in the top ten. Specimen: PBMCs from the stem cell graft donor, collected from the stem cell graft. These receptors were collected from a human donor who donated a stem cell graft to a child with SCID. Each CDR3 is given with its conserved first and last residue. Fields, in order: V gene, D gene, clone size, CDR3 length, J gene, CDR3 protein, CDR3 DNA. A D gene is named only where the DNA matches it firmly. Size is omitted from some rows. Given values are once, few, many or a class for expanded clones.

>TRBV21-1|NA|many|17|TRBJ2-7
CASSSKRRLGQSYEQYF
TGTGCCAGCAGCTCGAAGAGAAGACTTGGACAATCCTACGAGCAGTACTTC
>TRBV5-8|TRBD2|many|16|TRBJ2-3
CASSFAAGGPIDTQYF
TGTGCCAGCAGCTTCGCAGCGGGGGGGCCGATAGATACGCAGTATTTT
>TRBV5-1|TRBD1|few|13|TRBJ1-2
CASSFQGANGDTF
TGCGCCAGCAGCTTCCAGGGGGCGAATGGCGACACCTTC
>TRBV28|TRBD2|many|14|TRBJ2-1
CASTETSGNNEQFF
TGTGCCAGCACTGAGACTAGCGGAAACAATGAGCAGTTCTTC
>TRBV9|NA|many|16|TRBJ2-2
CASSQKGGKNTGELFF
TGTGCCAGCAGCCAAAAGGGGGGCAAGAACACCGGGGAGCTGTTTTTT
>TRBV6-1|TRBD1|many|16|TRBJ2-7
CASSGQGSLPTGEQYF
TGTGCCAGCAGTGGACAGGGGAGTCTCCCCACTGGGGAGCAGTACTTC
>TRBV12-3/TRBV12-4|NA|many|13|TRBJ2-5
CASRPTGQETQYF
TGTGCCAGCAGACCCACAGGGCAAGAGACCCAGTACTTC
>TRBV12-3/TRBV12-4|NA|many|13|TRBJ1-5
CASSGQINQPQHF
TGTGCCAGCAGTGGACAGATTAATCAGCCCCAGCATTTT
>TRBV4-2|TRBD2|many|19|TRBJ2-3
CASSQRTSGGSASTDTQYF
TGTGCCAGCAGCCAGCGGACTAGCGGGGGGTCCGCTAGCACAGATACGCAGTATTTT
>TRBV6-5|TRBD1|many|16|TRBJ1-4
CASSYSIWGTAEKLFF
TGTGCCAGCAGTTACTCGATTTGGGGGACAGCCGAAAAACTGTTTTTT
>TRBV6-5|NA|many|11|TRBJ1-1
CASGQTSEAFF
TGTGCCAGCGGGCAGACCTCCGAAGCTTTCTTT
>TRBV2|NA|many|13|TRBJ2-7
CASRQDSSYEQYF
TGTGCCAGCAGGCAGGACAGCTCCTACGAGCAGTACTTC
>TRBV5-1|NA|many|14|TRBJ2-1
CASSLGGGYNEQFF
TGTGCCAGCAGCCTTGGAGGAGGGTACAATGAGCAGTTCTTC
>TRBV5-6|TRBD1|many|15|TRBJ1-2
CASSLTGGAIYGYTF
TGTGCCAGCAGCCTAACAGGGGGCGCGATCTATGGCTACACCTTC
>TRBV5-1|NA|many|12|TRBJ2-1
CASSLEGGHQFF
TGCGCCAGCAGCTTGGAGGGCGGGCACCAGTTCTTC
>TRBV2|NA|NA|14|TRBJ2-7
CASSGGEAEGSQYF
TGTGCCAGCAGTGGAGGGGAAGCCGAGGGATCGCAGTACTTC
>TRBV15|TRBD1|many|15|TRBJ1-2
CATSPELTGAKGYTF
TGTGCCACCAGTCCAGAGCTCACAGGGGCGAAAGGCTACACCTTC
>TRBV5-6|NA|NA|15|TRBJ1-3
CASSFGLRSGNTIYF
TGCGCCAGCAGCTTCGGACTCCGCTCTGGAAACACCATATATTTT
>TRBV7-9|NA|many|12|TRBJ1-1
CASTILNTEAFF
TGTGCCAGCACTATTCTGAACACTGAAGCTTTCTTT
>TRBV6-1|TRBD1|few|14|TRBJ1-6
CASREQGFNSPLHF
TGTGCCAGCAGGGAACAGGGGTTCAATTCACCCCTCCACTTT
>TRBV7-9|TRBD1|few|14|TRBJ1-1
CASSPTTGDTEAFF
TGTGCCAGCAGCCCTACGACAGGGGACACTGAAGCTTTCTTT
>TRBV12-3/TRBV12-4|TRBD1|many|18|TRBJ1-4
CASSPGTGYGLGNEKLFF
TGTGCCAGCAGTCCCGGGACAGGGTATGGTTTGGGGAATGAAAAACTGTTTTTT
>TRBV10-3|NA|NA|14|TRBJ2-3
CAISDGAGQDTQYF
TGTGCCATCAGTGATGGGGCAGGGCAAGATACGCAGTATTTT
>TRBV2|NA|NA|12|TRBJ1-2
CASRGIAGGYTF
TGTGCCAGCAGGGGAATTGCGGGTGGCTACACCTTC
>TRBV5-1|NA|few|16|TRBJ2-2
CASSLAPRSGIGELFF
TGCGCCAGCAGCTTGGCCCCCCGGTCAGGCATCGGGGAGCTGTTTTTT
>TRBV7-2|TRBD1|few|16|TRBJ1-4
CASSSWDRGQNEKLFF
TGTGCCAGCAGCTCCTGGGACAGGGGGCAGAATGAAAAACTGTTTTTT
>TRBV5-1|NA|many|13|TRBJ1-5
CASSQEGPQPQHF
TGCGCCAGCAGCCAGGAGGGGCCTCAGCCCCAGCATTTT